This TCR beta chain was sequenced during a study of T cell repertoires in cytomegalovirus infection. TCRdb analysed the reads with MiXCR anew, one entry per CDR3 protein. The sample yields 40,000 to 55,000 distinct CDR3 sequences, roughly 22% seen once. A word on this clonotype: Its antigen is not identified.

Specimen: CD8+ T cells from cultured PBMCs, collected from culture after CMV antigen stimulation. This TCR was sampled from a human donor in good health (CMV status not recorded). Some clones in this sample may be carry-over from other donors' samples.

CDR3 bases: TGCGCCAGCAGCTTGGCGAGGTTCGCGAACACCGGGGAGCTGTTTTTT. Translating it yields CASSLARFANTGELFF. The chain links TRBV5-1 to TRBJ2-2; D is unclear. V lost 0 bases to trimming and J lost 0 bases, with 9 bases between them. The CDR3 spans 16 residues. Germline CDR1 reads SGHRS; CDR2 reads YFSETQ. The variable domain in full, with the rest retrieved from reference TRBV5-1 and TRBJ2-2, is KAGVTQTPRYLIKTRGQQVTLSCSPISGHRSVSWYQQTPGQGLQFLFEYFSETQRNKGNFPGRFSGRQFSNSRSEMNVSTLELGDSALYLCASSLARFANTGELFFGEGSRLTVL.